This T cell receptor beta chain appears in the sequencing data of a study of blood T cell repertoires in COVID-19. At the level of the study: Both acute and convalescent COVID-19 samples were obtained from the United States, Italy and Spain. T cells, B-cell-depleted T cells, or PBMCs supplied cDNA or gDNA.

As originally analysed: Counts of nucleated cells, estimated from reference gene primer amplification, were obtained. The data were produced by immunoSEQ multiplex PCR, yet TCRdb's version contains in-frame clones alone and is incomplete. That table supplies the V and J calls and clone size; D and trimming were determined from the DNA. This table has 75,000 or so clones, about 83% appearing once. CDR3 size: 13 residues. CDR1 and CDR2 (germline): MNHEY, SVGAGI. Trimming pared 7 bases from V and 6 bases from J, leaving 13 bases between. This chain links TRBV6-5 with TRBJ2-1; no firm D call. This receptor was obtained from a woman over 75 with active or convalescent COVID-19. Specimen: peripheral blood. Written as DNA, the CDR3 is TGTGCCAGCACCAACCCCCTAATCAATGAGCAGTTCTTC. It is translated as CASTNPLINEQFF.